The 11 T cell receptor beta chains below come from one sample, sequenced in a study of blood T cell repertoires in COVID-19. TCRdb's copy holds only in-frame clones and misses some; the assay was immunoSEQ multiplex PCR. The repertoire includes 200,000 to 250,000 clones, 75% to 85% of them detected once, and 7% to 10% sits in the top ten. The sequenced sample was peripheral blood. Every receptor here comes from a woman of 80 years or more with COVID-19, enrolled during active disease.

The chain links TRBV7-8 to TRBJ2-3; TRBD1 agrees at 8 bases. Germline trimming cut 1 base from V and 7 bases from J; bases unmatched to any gene: 13. The V gene's germline CDR1 is SGHVS and CDR2 FQNEAQ. The CDR3 is 17 amino acids. CDR3 nucleotide sequence: TGTGCCAGCAGCTTAGTTCCCCCCGGGACAGGTGGGAATACGCAGTATTTT. Protein: CASSLVPPGTGGNTQYF.

The V call is TRBV4-1, the J call TRBJ2-5; 10 positions agree with TRBD2. CDR3 size: 18 residues. Germline V gene lookup returns CDR1 MGHRA and CDR2 YSYEKL. After removal of 1 base from V and 5 bases from J, the junction contained 13 bases not matched to a gene. The CDR3 here is CASSQGVGAGGPEETQYF. The CDR3 DNA sequence: TGCGCCAGCAGCCAAGGGGTTGGAGCGGGGGGGCCGGAGGAGACCCAGTACTTC.

This clone appeared a single time. The chain recombines TRBV5-1 with TRBJ2-2, with 8 nucleotides matching TRBD2. Germline lookup yields CDR1 SGHRS and CDR2 YFSETQ. Trimming took 4 bases from V and 3 from J; bases not matched to a gene: 5. CDR3 length: 15 amino acids. The CDR3 DNA follows: TGCGCCAGCAGCGTACTACTAGCGGACACCGGGGAGCTGTTTTTT. As protein: CASSVLLADTGELFF.

V gene TRBV11-2 combines with J gene TRBJ1-3; no reliable D call. Trimming shortened V by 7 bases and J by 4 bases, and 17 bases separated the two germline ends. The germline V gene encodes CDR1 SGHAT and CDR2 FQNNGV. The CDR3 consists of 15 residues. In DNA form, the CDR3 reads TGTGCCAGCACCCCCCCCGGTCTAGAGGGAAACACCATATATTTT. Its translation is CASTPPGLEGNTIYF.

CDR3 amino acids: CASGGGYETQYF. The CDR3 DNA follows: TGTGCCAGCGGTGGGGGGTACGAGACCCAGTACTTC. The chain employs TRBV28 and TRBJ2-5, with D perhaps matching TRBD2 (6 bases). The V end lost 8 bases, the J end lost 5 bases, and 12 bases lay between the germline ends. Germline V lookup: CDR1 MDHEN, CDR2 SYDVKM. CDR3 length: 12 residues. The full variable domain, in which reference TRBV28 and TRBJ2-5 provide the parts outside the CDR3, is DVKVTQSSRYLVKRTGEKVFLECVQDMDHENMFWYRQDPGLGLRLIYFSYDVKMKEKGDIPEGYSVSREKKERFSLILESASTNQTSMYLCASGGGYETQYFGPGTRLLVL.

The CDR3 is CASSSQVPGNTIYF. The CDR3 nucleotides are TGTGCCAGCAGCTCACAGGTCCCTGGAAACACCATATATTTT. V is TRBV11-2 and J is TRBJ1-3, with TRBD1 as a possible D gene (5 bases). This CDR3 has 14 amino acids. Trimming took 4 bases from V and 2 from J, leaving 9 bases between them. In germline, CDR1 is SGHAT, CDR2 FQNNGV.

The rearrangement joins TRBV28 to TRBJ2-3; D gene ambiguous. V lost 4 bases and J 4 bases, leaving 3 bases between the germline ends. This CDR3 comprises 11 residues. CDR1 is MDHEN, CDR2 SYDVKM, per germline. The CDR3 DNA reads as TGTGCCAGCAGTTCTTCAGATACGCAGTATTTT. Translation: CASSSSDTQYF.

This chain links TRBV12-3 or TRBV12-4 with TRBJ1-1, with D perhaps TRBD1 (6 bases). This CDR3 has 12 residues. Trimming pared 6 bases from V and 10 bases from J, leaving 15 bases between. This CDR3 is CASSLGGGRAFF. CDR3 DNA sequence: TGTGCCAGCAGCCTCGGGGGGGGCAGAGCTTTCTTT.

This chain joins TRBV5-4 and TRBJ2-2; 7 nucleotides line up with TRBD2. The CDR3 runs 16 residues. From germline, CDR1 is SGHNT and CDR2 YYREEE (reference sequence). Losses at the gene ends were 4 bases for V and 3 bases for J; bases not matched to a gene: 9. CDR3 in amino acids: CASSPRGGSDTGELFF. Written as DNA, the CDR3 is TGTGCCAGCAGCCCTAGGGGAGGGAGTGACACCGGGGAGCTGTTTTTT.

The chain couples TRBV10-3 to TRBJ1-5; D not resolved. Trimming took off 0 bases at V and 11 bases at J, with 8 bases between the two ends. This CDR3 spans 12 amino acids. In germline, CDR1 is ENHRY, CDR2 SYGVKD. CDR3 sequence reads: CAISESREAQHF. DNA of the CDR3: TGTGCCATCAGTGAGTCGAGAGAGGCCCAGCATTTT.

CDR3 amino acids: CASRGDITYEQYF. CDR3 nucleotides: TGTGCCAGCAGAGGGGACATTACCTACGAGCAGTACTTC. V is TRBV6-5 and J is TRBJ2-7; a weak D match, TRBD1 (6 bases). The length of the CDR3 is 13 residues. Per the germline V gene, CDR1 is MNHEY and CDR2 is SVGAGI. V dropped 6 bases and J dropped 2 bases, with 11 bases sitting between them.